This T cell receptor beta chain emerged from a study of cytomegalovirus exposure and HLA in healthy donors (TCRdb year 2017). Regarding the complete study: According to a later analysis, the roughly 130 validation repertoires were produced on the same platform as the roughly 720 repertoires of the first cohort. The study was designed to test whether signatures of past pathogen exposure could be identified by cataloging public T cell receptors. Along with the approximately 700-subject first cohort, a separate validation cohort of over 90 different subjects was used. To predict cytomegalovirus infection status, the study brought together high-throughput TCR immunosequencing, statistical association of individual TCRs with disease status, and machine learning. Summary of the overall study and its limitations: According to the authors, the approach could potentially be generalized to other disease states and immunological phenotypes. Across donors, most TCR sequences were observed very rarely, whereas some public TCRs were present in many individuals. The classifier was reported to diagnose cytomegalovirus status with high specificity and sensitivity in both the original and validation cohorts. Subsequent analysis determined that TCRs grouped into clusters in the first cohort also showed a tendency toward co-occurrence across the 120 or so validation repertoires, and 94% of cluster scores exceeded 0. A few of the identified cytomegalovirus-associated TCR beta chains were confirmed in vitro to be specific for cytomegalovirus antigens. The study gave a list of more than 150 TCR beta chains associated with cytomegalovirus. All 120 or so repertoires were used to score co-occurrence in the validation cohort in a later analysis, because that analysis had no HLA typing for the cohort.

With respect to this clone: Its antigen is currently not known. No quality values exist for individual bases; no much larger clone is one base distant.

Libraries were constructed by the immunoSEQ multiplex PCR assay. From the authors' description of their analysis: A statistical classification framework was built for diagnosing cytomegalovirus status from the catalog of TCR beta chain sequences. In its TCRdb copy, this immuneACCESS table keeps in-frame sequences only and misses some clones. Where compared with another copy, unresolved V genes explain less than half of these, and the others have no known cause. V and J calls and clone size are as listed in that table; D and trimming were resolved from the DNA. The sample contains 65,000 to 80,000 clones, 94% of them found a single time. Approximately 2.1% of the sample goes to the ten largest clones. The donors were included in the validation cohort of roughly 130 subjects, a group kept apart from the 666-subject first cohort. Cut back by 2 bases and 0 bases, the V and J ends lie 8 bases apart. Taken from cysteine to phenylalanine, the CDR3 has 14 residues. The only DNA kept is the CDR3, 42 bases in frame from the first base. CDR1 and CDR2 are read off the germline V gene as SGDLS and YYNGEE.

This TCR derives from a woman between 18 and 29 years old in good health and CMV-seronegative. The source material was PBMCs. The chain is assembled from TRBV9 and TRBJ2-5; the D segment could be TRBD1, given 6 matching bases. This receptor has the CDR3 CASSVWDNQETQYF. The nucleotides read TGTGCCAGCAGCGTGTGGGACAACCAAGAGACCCAGTACTTC. With all but the CDR3 taken from the reference TRBV9 and TRBJ2-5 genes, the full variable domain is: DSGVTQTPKHLITATGQRVTLRCSPRSGDLSVYWYQQSLDQGLQFLIQYYNGEERAKGNILERFSAQQFPDLHSELNLSSLELGDSALYFCASSVWDNQETQYFGPGTRLLVL.